One and the same sample provided the 2 T cell receptor beta chains below, sequenced in a study of T-cell reconstitution after alpha-beta-depleted transplantation in children. As it was prepared, the TCRbeta library received unique molecular identifiers. MiXCR was run by TCRdb on the PCR reads, yielding one entry per CDR3 protein. The table lists about 900,000 distinct CDR3 sequences, 25% to 35% of them singletons, with 28% in the top ten. The sequences come from PBMCs, mostly from graft donor cells, collected 360 days after TCRalphabeta/CD19-depleted stem cell transplant. The receptors here all came from a boy less than two years old who had a stem cell transplant for SCID, so the T cells may come from the graft donor.

This clonotype was seen many times. The rearrangement joins TRBV20-1 to TRBJ2-1, with D hard to call. CDR3 length: 16 amino acids. The V gene's germline CDR1 is DFQATT and CDR2 SNEGSKA (reference sequence). Trimming left V 4 bases short and J 0 bases short, with 16 bases between. DNA of the CDR3: TGCAGTGCTACCTCCAAGGTGGCTAGCTCCTACAATGAGCAGTTCTTC. As protein: CSATSKVASSYNEQFF.

This clonotype was observed a handful of times. The chain has TRBV5-1 and TRBJ2-1; tentatively, D is TRBD2 (5 bases). With 2 bases removed from V and 7 bases from J, the gap between germline ends came to 16 bases. Germline values: CDR1 SGHRS, CDR2 YFSETQ. The CDR3 covers 15 residues. Here the CDR3 reads CASSLEGLGVNEQFF. The CDR3 DNA reads as TGCGCCAGCAGCTTAGAGGGTTTGGGCGTTAATGAGCAGTTCTTC.